The 10 T cell receptor beta chains below were found in one sample sequenced in a study of T cell responses to AZD1222 COVID-19 vaccine. Produced via immunoSEQ multiplex PCR; TCRdb's table is partial and in-frame only. The sample lists 150,000 or so clones; 85% to 95% were seen once. This material consisted of peripheral blood, taken on day 0 of MenACWY control vaccination. The receptors derive from an adult in good health.

This sequence joins TRBV5-1 and TRBJ1-1; possibly TRBD1 for D (6 bases). This CDR3 region has 15 residues. Trimming removed 0 bases from V and 1 base from J, with 10 bases in between. The germline V gene encodes CDR1 SGHRS and CDR2 YFSETQ. The CDR3 loop is CASSLVGRGNTEAFF. The CDR3 DNA reads as TGCGCCAGCAGCTTGGTCGGCAGGGGGAACACTGAAGCTTTCTTT. Combining the CDR3 with reference TRBV5-1 and TRBJ1-1 gives the whole variable domain KAGVTQTPRYLIKTRGQQVTLSCSPISGHRSVSWYQQTPGQGLQFLFEYFSETQRNKGNFPGRFSGRQFSNSRSEMNVSTLELGDSALYLCASSLVGRGNTEAFFGQGTRLTVV.

Here the CDR3 DNA reads TGTGCCTGGAGTCCTCCGGGACAGGGACCCTACAATGAGCAGTTCTTC. Translated, it gives CAWSPPGQGPYNEQFF. This chain joins TRBV30 and TRBJ2-1, with 9 bases identical to TRBD1. Trimming removed 2 bases from V and 2 bases from J; junction bases left unmatched: 7. This CDR3 has 16 amino acids. CDR1 and CDR2 (germline): GTSNPN, SVGIG (reference sequence).

V is TRBV7-2 and J is TRBJ1-5; the D is unclear. The CDR3 covers 15 residues. Germline-derived CDR1 and CDR2 are SGHTA and FQGNSA. The V and J ends lost 8 bases and 0 bases respectively, with 14 bases between them. CDR3 sequence: CASAYSTNSNQPQHF. In DNA, the CDR3 is TGTGCCAGCGCCTACAGTACTAATAGCAATCAGCCCCAGCATTTT.

The chain employs TRBV19 and TRBJ1-5; D gene uncertain. With 2 bases removed from V and 7 bases from J, the gap between germline ends came to 9 bases. In germline, CDR1 is LNHDA, CDR2 SQIVND (reference sequence). The CDR3 has 13 amino acids. CDR3 protein: CASSIWPGQPQHF. The CDR3 nucleotides are TGTGCCAGTAGTATATGGCCGGGACAGCCCCAGCATTTT.

The chain recombines TRBV30 with TRBJ2-7; D is possibly TRBD1 or TRBD2 (5 bases each). The CDR3 consists of 11 residues. Per the germline V gene, CDR1 is GTSNPN and CDR2 is SVGIG (reference sequence). Trimming stripped 7 bases from V and 6 bases from J, with 13 bases between. In DNA, the CDR3 is TGTGCCTCCGGGCAGGGACGCGAGCAGTACTTC. Its protein is CASGQGREQYF.

The chain carries TRBV10-3 and TRBJ2-1, with 7 bases that match TRBD1. Germline V gives CDR1 ENHRY, CDR2 SYGVKD. V lost 6 bases and J lost 0; bases outside the gene matches: 2. The CDR3 loop spans 14 amino acids. The CDR3 bases are TGTGCCATCAGAGGACAGGACTCCTACAATGAGCAGTTCTTC. It encodes CAIRGQDSYNEQFF.

CDR3 DNA: TGTGCCAGCAGCGAGGGGGTTAGATCTGGAAACACCATATATTTT. This encodes CASSEGVRSGNTIYF. The chain recombines TRBV2 with TRBJ1-3; perhaps TRBD1 as D (6 bases). Germline CDR1 is SNHLY and CDR2 is FYNNEI. V was shortened by 6 bases and J by 1 base, with 13 bases between the two germline ends. The CDR3 totals 15 residues.

This rearrangement joins TRBV18 to TRBJ1-2, with 10 bases that match TRBD1. The germline V gene encodes CDR1 KGHSH and CDR2 LQKENI. The CDR3 runs to 15 residues. The ends lost 3 bases at V and 2 bases at J; junction bases unmatched: 3. CDR3 in DNA: TGTGCCAGCTCACCCCCGGGACAGGGGAACTATGGCTACACCTTC. Its protein product is CASSPPGQGNYGYTF.

The genes are TRBV2 and TRBJ2-5; no firm D call. The CDR3 covers 13 residues. The germline gives CDR1 SNHLY, CDR2 FYNNEI. Trimming removed 5 bases at V and 4 bases at J, with 11 bases between. The CDR3 DNA reads as TGTGCCAGCAGTCGTCCCGACGGAGAGACCCAGTACTTC. Translating it yields CASSRPDGETQYF. Complete variable domain (other parts from reference TRBV2 and TRBJ2-5): EPEVTQTPSHQVTQMGQEVILRCVPISNHLYFYWYRQILGQKVEFLVSFYNNEISEKSEIFDDQFSVERPDGSNFTLKIRSTKLEDSAMYFCASSRPDGETQYFGPGTRLLVL.

The CDR3 is CASTYLGVDTQYF. The CDR3 nucleotides read TGTGCCAGCACTTACCTAGGGGTAGATACGCAGTATTTT. V is TRBV5-6 and J is TRBJ2-3, with D perhaps matching TRBD1 (5 bases). V dropped 6 bases and J dropped 5 bases, with 13 bases sitting between them. This CDR3 is 13 amino acids long. Germline V gene data show CDR1 as SGHDT and CDR2 as YYEEEE.